Each of the 28 T cell receptor beta chains below was sequenced from the same sample in a study of cytomegalovirus exposure and HLA in healthy donors. The PCR made use of 60 Vbeta and 13 Jbeta primers. The repertoire was sequenced with immunoSEQ multiplex PCR; TCRdb's copy has only in-frame clones and lacks some. The sample table sets out about 130,000 clones. Input material: PBMCs. The origin of the receptors is a woman between 40 and 50 years old in good health and CMV-seropositive.

The chain's CDR3 is CASSLRAGEHGYTF. The CDR3 DNA reads TGTGCCAGCAGCTTACGGGCAGGGGAACATGGCTACACCTTC. This chain uses TRBV7-2 with TRBJ1-2; a weak D match, TRBD1 (6 bases). V lost 2 bases to trimming and J lost 6 bases, with 13 bases between them. This CDR3 has 14 amino acids. CDR1 is SGHTA, CDR2 FQGNSA, per germline.

The gene calls are TRBV7-2 and TRBJ2-1, with D possibly matching TRBD2 (5 bases). Trimming pared 1 base from V and 9 bases from J, leaving 16 bases between. The CDR3 covers 15 residues. The germline V gene has CDR1 SGHTA and CDR2 FQGNSA. This CDR3 is CASSLDLSTRGEQFF. In DNA, the CDR3 is TGTGCCAGCAGCTTAGACCTATCAACTCGGGGTGAGCAGTTCTTC. The full variable domain, its missing parts supplied by reference TRBV7-2 and TRBJ2-1, is GAGVSQSPSNKVTEKGKDVELRCDPISGHTALYWYRQSLGQGLEFLIYFQGNSAPDKSGLPSDRFSAERTGGSVSTLTIQRTQQEDSAVYLCASSLDLSTRGEQFFGPGTRLTVL.

The chain links TRBV4-1 to TRBJ1-2; possibly TRBD1 for D (5 bases). There are 17 residues in the CDR3. Germline assignment: CDR1 MGHRA and CDR2 YSYEKL. Trimming took off 0 bases at V and 4 bases at J, with 18 bases between the two ends. CDR3 DNA sequence: TGCGCCAGCAGCCAAGAGACGACAGCGTCTCGGCTCTATGGCTACACCTTC. It yields the protein CASSQETTASRLYGYTF.

J is TRBJ2-7 and V is TRBV29-1; D is possibly TRBD2 (5 bases). The germline gives CDR1 SQVTM, CDR2 ANQGSEA. This CDR3 is 13 amino acids long. V dropped 1 base and J dropped 5 bases, with 12 bases sitting between them. The CDR3 coding sequence is TGCAGCGTTGAAGTAGGCCTAGCAGACGAGCAGTACTTC. Its translation is CSVEVGLADEQYF.

J is TRBJ1-1 and V is TRBV28, with D perhaps matching TRBD1 (5 bases). This CDR3 has 10 residues. Per germline, CDR1 MDHEN and CDR2 SYDVKM. Deletions cut 7 bases from V and 11 bases from J, with 11 bases between. CDR3 in DNA: TGTGCCAGCATGGCCAGGGTCGCTTTCTTT. Protein: CASMARVAFF. Filled out from reference TRBV28 and TRBJ1-1, the complete variable domain reads DVKVTQSSRYLVKRTGEKVFLECVQDMDHENMFWYRQDPGLGLRLIYFSYDVKMKEKGDIPEGYSVSREKKERFSLILESASTNQTSMYLCASMARVAFFGQGTRLTVV.

The chain is built from TRBV4-2 and TRBJ1-4, with D unresolved. The length of the CDR3 is 16 residues. V lost 0 bases, J lost 7 bases, and 15 bases lay in between. Germline V CDR1 and CDR2: LGHNA, YNFKEQ. CDR3 protein: CASSQDPGGSSEKLFF. CDR3 bases: TGTGCCAGCAGCCAAGATCCGGGCGGGAGTAGTGAAAAACTGTTTTTT.

The V call is TRBV19, the J call TRBJ2-7; no firm D call. This CDR3 has 13 residues. With 3 bases removed from V and 3 bases from J, the gap between germline ends came to 9 bases. Germline-derived CDR1 and CDR2 are LNHDA and SQIVND (reference sequence). This CDR3 is CASSIRQDYEQYF. CDR3 DNA: TGTGCCAGTAGTATCCGGCAGGACTACGAGCAGTACTTC.

The J gene is TRBJ2-3, the V gene TRBV29-1; weak D call: TRBD1 (5 bases). Per the germline V gene, CDR1 is SQVTM and CDR2 is ANQGSEA. The CDR3 consists of 13 residues. V was cut by 5 bases and J by 0 bases, with 9 bases left in between. DNA of the CDR3: TGCAGCGTTTATGGGGCTAGCACAGATACGCAGTATTTT. Amino acids: CSVYGASTDTQYF.

The chain links TRBV4-2 to TRBJ2-7, with 11 bases identical to TRBD2. Unmatched junction bases numbered 12, after V lost 2 bases and J lost 0 bases. This CDR3 has 19 residues. In germline, CDR1 is LGHNA, CDR2 YNFKEQ. This CDR3 reads CASSQQSLSGLAASYEQYF. The CDR3 DNA reads as TGTGCCAGCAGCCAACAAAGCCTTTCGGGACTAGCGGCCTCCTACGAGCAGTACTTC.

The chain recombines TRBV9 with TRBJ2-2; 9 bases are shared with TRBD2. Germline CDR1 SGDLS, CDR2 YYNGEE. This CDR3 is built from 16 residues. Trimming took 3 bases from V and 3 from J; bases not matched to a gene: 6. This CDR3 reads CASSGVSGSDTGELFF. The CDR3 DNA reads as TGTGCCAGCAGCGGAGTTAGCGGGAGTGACACCGGGGAGCTGTTTTTT.

The V call is TRBV20-1, the J call TRBJ2-3; no reliable D call. The CDR3 totals 10 residues. Trimming removed 5 bases from V and 6 bases from J, with 6 bases in between. The V gene's germline CDR1 is DFQATT and CDR2 SNEGSKA (reference sequence). This chain's CDR3 is CSALIDTQYF. The CDR3 bases are TGCAGTGCTTTAATCGATACGCAGTATTTT.

The chain is built from TRBV5-1 and TRBJ2-2, with D perhaps TRBD2 (6 bases). This CDR3 has 13 amino acids. The ends were cut back, 4 bases at V and 6 bases at J, with 10 bases in the middle. The germline V gene encodes CDR1 SGHRS and CDR2 YFSETQ. For the CDR3, the DNA is TGCGCCAGCAGCCCCGCGGGATCCGGGGAGCTGTTTTTT. This sequence encodes CASSPAGSGELFF.

V is TRBV19 and J is TRBJ1-3, with D possibly being TRBD1 (5 bases). This CDR3 has 16 residues. V shed 5 bases and J shed 0 bases, with 14 bases lying between them. Germline loops: CDR1 LNHDA, CDR2 SQIVND (reference sequence). Written as DNA, the CDR3 is TGTGCCAGTAGTGCGCCAGGGCAGCCCTCTGGAAACACCATATATTTT. Translating it yields CASSAPGQPSGNTIYF. The full variable domain, its missing parts supplied by reference TRBV19 and TRBJ1-3, is DGGITQSPKYLFRKEGQNVTLSCEQNLNHDAMYWYRQDPGQGLRLIYYSQIVNDFQKGDIAEGYSVSREKKESFPLTVTSAQKNPTAFYLCASSAPGQPSGNTIYFGEGSWLTVV.

The chain recombines TRBV7-2 with TRBJ2-3; D unresolved. V was shortened by 5 bases and J by 3 bases, with 21 bases between the two germline ends. Germline values: CDR1 SGHTA, CDR2 FQGNSA. This CDR3 contains 17 residues. Here the CDR3 DNA reads TGTGCCAGCAGCCAAAACCCCTGGGCCCTTAGTACAGATACGCAGTATTTT. It is translated as CASSQNPWALSTDTQYF.

V gene TRBV27 combines with J gene TRBJ1-2; a weak D match, TRBD1 (5 bases). CDR1 and CDR2 (germline): MNHEY, SMNVEV (reference sequence). The germline V and J ends were trimmed by 6 bases and 4 bases, with 9 bases remaining between them. The CDR3 is 12 residues long. CDR3 in amino acids: CASRGGTYGYTF. In nucleotides, the CDR3 is TGTGCCAGCAGGGGGGGGACCTATGGCTACACCTTC.

The rearrangement joins TRBV13 to TRBJ2-1, with 9 bases aligning to TRBD1. Germline CDR1 reads PRHDT; CDR2 reads FYEKMQ (reference sequence). V lost 5 bases to trimming and J lost 4 bases; unmatched junction nucleotides: 3. This CDR3 is 14 amino acids long. CDR3 DNA sequence: TGTGCCAGCAGCCGAGGGACAGGGTACAATGAGCAGTTCTTC. This sequence encodes CASSRGTGYNEQFF.

The chain uses TRBV5-6 and TRBJ1-1, with 7 bases identical to TRBD1. The CDR3 covers 15 residues. Germline V CDR1 and CDR2: SGHDT, YYEEEE. V was clipped by 0 bases and J by 1 base; unmatched bases: 3. For the CDR3, the DNA is TGTGCCAGCAGCTTGGCGACAGGGAAGAACACTGAAGCTTTCTTT. This gives the protein CASSLATGKNTEAFF.

The genes are TRBV7-3 and TRBJ2-1; TRBD2 aligns across 13 bases. CDR1 is SGHTA and CDR2 is FQGTGA in the germline V gene. This CDR3 comprises 16 residues. The V and J ends lost 5 bases and 7 bases, in that order; junction bases with no gene match: 8. The CDR3 DNA reads TGTGCCAGCAGCCCCCGGACTAGCGGGAGCGTAAATGAGCAGTTCTTC. Its protein is CASSPRTSGSVNEQFF.

The chain links TRBV5-1 to TRBJ2-7; maybe TRBD1 (6 bases). The germline CDR1 and CDR2 sequences are SGHRS and YFSETQ. CDR3 length: 14 residues. V lost 2 bases and J 0 bases, leaving 9 bases between the germline ends. The CDR3 loop reads CASSLTGLSYEQYF. Written as DNA, the CDR3 is TGCGCCAGCAGCTTAACAGGGCTCTCCTACGAGCAGTACTTC. The full variable domain, its missing parts supplied by reference TRBV5-1 and TRBJ2-7, is KAGVTQTPRYLIKTRGQQVTLSCSPISGHRSVSWYQQTPGQGLQFLFEYFSETQRNKGNFPGRFSGRQFSNSRSEMNVSTLELGDSALYLCASSLTGLSYEQYFGPGTRLTVT.

The V gene is TRBV4-1, the J gene TRBJ2-5; D is possibly TRBD2 (5 bases). Looked up from germline, CDR1 is MGHRA and CDR2 is YSYEKL. The CDR3 is 13 residues long. V was cut by 0 bases and J by 11 bases, with 13 bases left in between. CDR3 bases: TGCGCCAGCAGCCAAGACCGGGTTGGGGAGCAGTACTTC. Protein: CASSQDRVGEQYF.

V is TRBV7-2 and J is TRBJ1-2; D perhaps matches TRBD1 (5 bases). The CDR3 length is 14 residues. CDR1 is SGHTA and CDR2 is FQGNSA in the germline V gene. V dropped 1 base and J dropped 5 bases, with 11 bases sitting between them. The CDR3 DNA reads as TGTGCCAGCAGCTTAGATCCTCGGGGGTATGGCTACACCTTC. Protein: CASSLDPRGYGYTF.

The V and J genes are TRBV28 and TRBJ1-5; 8 bases match TRBD1. The CDR3 totals 14 residues. The junction had 2 bases not matched to a gene; V was cut back by 5 bases and J by 2 bases. Per germline, CDR1 MDHEN and CDR2 SYDVKM. CDR3 bases: TGTGCCAGCAGTACACAGGGGGGCAATCAGCCCCAGCATTTT. Translated, it gives CASSTQGGNQPQHF.

This chain joins TRBV28 and TRBJ2-5, with D hard to call. The J call may be mistaken, given a closer DNA end match to TRBJ2-7. The CDR3 extends over 14 amino acids. Germline V gene lookup returns CDR1 MDHEN and CDR2 SYDVKM. CDR3 protein: CASSLQALSYEQYF. CDR3 sequence (DNA): TGTGCCAGCAGTTTACAGGCCCTCTCCTACGAGCAGTACTTC.

This sequence joins TRBV5-6 and TRBJ1-5, with D hard to call. The germline V gene encodes CDR1 SGHDT and CDR2 YYEEEE. The CDR3 has 14 residues. Trimming shortened V by 3 bases and J by 10 bases, and 17 bases separated the two germline ends. The DNA of the CDR3 is TGTGCCAGCAGCTCAGTCCTGGGGAGTGCACCCCAGCATTTT. Amino acids: CASSSVLGSAPQHF.

The rearrangement joins TRBV30 to TRBJ1-1, with D possibly matching TRBD1 (6 bases). Trimming removed 5 bases at V and 9 bases at J, with 10 bases between. CDR1 is GTSNPN, CDR2 SVGIG, per germline (reference sequence). This CDR3 contains 10 residues. CDR3 coding DNA: TGTGCCTGGGGAGACAGGAAAGCTTTCTTT. Its protein product is CAWGDRKAFF.

Points on this clone: Relative to the germline gene, one junction end is altered; a read error may explain this. This chain uses TRBV5-1 with TRBJ2-2; a weak D match, TRBD2 (6 bases). Germline V gene sequence: CDR1 SGHRS, CDR2 YFSETQ. The CDR3 totals 13 residues. CDR3 DNA: TGCGCCAGCAGCAGCAAGAGTACCGGGGGGCTGTTTTTT. As protein: CASSSKSTGGLFF.

The CDR3 region is CASSLLGWSGTDTQYF. In DNA form, the CDR3 reads TGTGCCAGCAGCCTACTAGGGTGGTCGGGCACAGATACGCAGTATTTT. The V call is TRBV9, the J call TRBJ2-3, with D tentatively TRBD2 (5 bases). The germline V and J ends were trimmed by 4 bases and 1 base, with 16 bases remaining between them. The length of the CDR3 is 16 residues. Germline values: CDR1 SGDLS, CDR2 YYNGEE.

The rearrangement uses TRBV6-5 and TRBJ1-4; 8 bases are shared with TRBD1. This CDR3 comprises 15 residues. V was clipped by 4 bases and J by 7 bases; unmatched bases: 8. Germline lookup yields CDR1 MNHEY and CDR2 SVGAGI. CDR3 region: CASSSWTGRTEKLFF. In DNA, the CDR3 is TGTGCCAGCAGTTCCTGGACAGGGCGAACTGAAAAACTGTTTTTT.